The clone carrying this T cell receptor (beta chain) has at least ten counts. The germline CDR1 and CDR2 sequences are MDHEN and SYDVKM. The CDR3 loop spans 12 amino acids. The V gene lost 6 bases and the J gene lost 5 bases, with 8 bases spanning the gap. The record originates from a study of metastatic and nonmetastatic thyroid tumors. TCRdb reprocessed the PCR reads via MiXCR. The sample carries 28,000 or so clones, 16% recorded once. Patients had received no treatment of any kind before thyroid surgery. The TCR originated in a female donor with papillary thyroid cancer or a benign thyroid nodule (not recorded which). Some clones in this sample may be carry-over from other donors' samples. V usage is TRBV28 and J usage is TRBJ2-1; D is possibly TRBD2 (5 bases). Sequenced sample: blood. CDR3 protein: CASRSGDNEQFF. CDR3 nucleotide sequence: TGTGCCAGCAGGAGCGGCGACAATGAGCAGTTCTTC.